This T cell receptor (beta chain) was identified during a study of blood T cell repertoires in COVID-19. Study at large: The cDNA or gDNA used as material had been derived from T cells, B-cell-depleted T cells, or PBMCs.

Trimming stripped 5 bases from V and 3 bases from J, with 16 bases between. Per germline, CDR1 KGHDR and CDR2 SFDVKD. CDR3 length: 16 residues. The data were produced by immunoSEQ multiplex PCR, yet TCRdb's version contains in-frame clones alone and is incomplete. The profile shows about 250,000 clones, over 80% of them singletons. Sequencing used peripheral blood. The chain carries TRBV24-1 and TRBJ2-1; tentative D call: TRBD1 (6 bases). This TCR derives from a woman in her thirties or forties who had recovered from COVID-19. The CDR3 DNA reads TGTGCCACCAGTGCCTTGGAAGGGGGAGTCTACAATGAGCAGTTCTTC. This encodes CATSALEGGVYNEQFF.